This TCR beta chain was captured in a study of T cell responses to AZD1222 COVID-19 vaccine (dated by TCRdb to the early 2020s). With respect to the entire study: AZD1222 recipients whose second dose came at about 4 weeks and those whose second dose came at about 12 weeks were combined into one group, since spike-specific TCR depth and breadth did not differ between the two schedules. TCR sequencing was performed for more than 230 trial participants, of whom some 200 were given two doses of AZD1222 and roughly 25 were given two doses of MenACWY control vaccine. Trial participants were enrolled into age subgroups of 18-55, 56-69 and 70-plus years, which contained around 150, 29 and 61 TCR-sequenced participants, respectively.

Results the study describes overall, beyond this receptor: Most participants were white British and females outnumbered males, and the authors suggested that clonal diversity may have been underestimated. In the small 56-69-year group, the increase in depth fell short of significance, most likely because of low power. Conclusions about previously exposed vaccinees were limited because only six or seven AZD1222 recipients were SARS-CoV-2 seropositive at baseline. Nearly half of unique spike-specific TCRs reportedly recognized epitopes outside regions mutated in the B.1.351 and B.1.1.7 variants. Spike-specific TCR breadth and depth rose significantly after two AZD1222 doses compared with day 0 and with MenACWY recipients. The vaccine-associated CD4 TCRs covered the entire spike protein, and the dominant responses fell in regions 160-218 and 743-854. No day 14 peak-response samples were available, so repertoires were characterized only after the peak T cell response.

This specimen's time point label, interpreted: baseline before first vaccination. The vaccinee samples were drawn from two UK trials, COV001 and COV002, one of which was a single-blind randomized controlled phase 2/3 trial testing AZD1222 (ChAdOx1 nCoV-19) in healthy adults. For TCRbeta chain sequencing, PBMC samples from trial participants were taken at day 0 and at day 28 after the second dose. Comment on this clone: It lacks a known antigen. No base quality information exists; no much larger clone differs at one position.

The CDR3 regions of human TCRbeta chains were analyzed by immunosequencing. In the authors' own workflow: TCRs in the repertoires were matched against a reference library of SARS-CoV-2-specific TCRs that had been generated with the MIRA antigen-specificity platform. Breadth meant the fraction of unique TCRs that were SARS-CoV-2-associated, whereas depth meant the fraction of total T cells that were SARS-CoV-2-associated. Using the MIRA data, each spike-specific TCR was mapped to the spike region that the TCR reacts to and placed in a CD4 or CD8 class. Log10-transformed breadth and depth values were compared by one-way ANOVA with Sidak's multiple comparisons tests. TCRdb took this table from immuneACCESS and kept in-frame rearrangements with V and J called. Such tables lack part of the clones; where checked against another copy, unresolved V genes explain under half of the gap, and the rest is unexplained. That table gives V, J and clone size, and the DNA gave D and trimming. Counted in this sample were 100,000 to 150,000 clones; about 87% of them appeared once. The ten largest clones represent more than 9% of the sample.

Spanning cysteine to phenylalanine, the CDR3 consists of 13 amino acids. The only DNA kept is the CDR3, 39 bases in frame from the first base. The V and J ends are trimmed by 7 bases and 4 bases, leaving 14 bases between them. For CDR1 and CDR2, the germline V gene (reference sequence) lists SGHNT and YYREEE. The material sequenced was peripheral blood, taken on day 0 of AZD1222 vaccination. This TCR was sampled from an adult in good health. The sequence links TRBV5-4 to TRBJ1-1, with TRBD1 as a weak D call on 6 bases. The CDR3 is CASQLGGGTEAFF. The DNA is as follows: TGTGCCAGCCAACTAGGAGGGGGCACTGAAGCTTTCTTT.